The present T cell receptor beta chain was sequenced within a study of cytomegalovirus exposure and HLA in healthy donors. Study-level results: Fewer N-insertions (relative to the approximately 670-donor mean) were reportedly seen in an Asian-associated ancestry cluster in a later analysis. There were some public TCRs occurring in many donors, but most TCR sequences were rare.

PCR used 60 Vbeta primers and 13 Jbeta primers. In the original processing: Tens of millions of unique TCR beta chains, about 11 million of them shared, were counted by a later analysis. Sequencing was performed with immunoSEQ multiplex PCR; in TCRdb, only in-frame clones are kept and a portion is missing. D and trimming come from the DNA, and the V and J calls and clone size come from that table. The repertoire holds roughly 160,000 clones, with about 75% as singletons. This clone has a single count. What it binds is unknown. Trimming took off 0 bases at V and 10 bases at J, with 10 bases between the two ends. CDR3 length: 12 residues. Germline CDR1 reads SGHKS; CDR2 reads YYEKEE (reference sequence).

This TCR came from a female donor in good health and CMV-seronegative. V and J are TRBV5-5 and TRBJ1-2; D possibly corresponds to TRBD1 (5 bases). The sample comprised PBMCs. CDR3 region: CASSLGQSFYTF. CDR3 nucleotides: TGTGCCAGCAGCTTGGGACAGTCTTTCTACACCTTC.